These 30 T cell receptor beta chains share one sample of origin, sequenced in a study of shared clonotypes between healthy human individuals. Profiled with immunoSEQ multiplex PCR; TCRdb holds only in-frame clones, not every one. Of around 2.5 million clones in the sample, 93% were seen once. Sequenced input: naive CD4+ T cells from PBMCs. The subset was: CD45RA+ positively selected. These receptors were obtained from a young man in good health. Some clones in this sample may be carry-over from other donors' samples.

This clone was detected only a few times. The genes are TRBV9 and TRBJ1-1; D unclear. The CDR3 contains 15 residues. CDR1 SGDLS and CDR2 YYNGEE come from the germline V gene. The V gene lost 0 bases and the J gene lost 1 base, with 10 bases spanning the gap. The CDR3 DNA is TGTGCCAGCAGCGTAGTAGCGGAGTCGAACACTGAAGCTTTCTTT. It codes for CASSVVAESNTEAFF.

The chain joins TRBV5-1 to TRBJ2-1; 9 bases fit TRBD1. V gave up 4 bases and J gave up 7 bases; unmatched junction bases: 9. CDR3 length: 15 amino acids. Germline CDR1 and CDR2: SGHRS and YFSETQ. The CDR3 DNA reads as TGCGCCAGCAGCACACGGACAGGGGCGTGGAATGAGCAGTTCTTC. It specifies CASSTRTGAWNEQFF.

The table lists this clone with a few counts. This specimen includes other DNA sequences encoding the same CDR3. The rearrangement uses TRBV28 and TRBJ2-7; the match to TRBD1 covers 10 bases. The ends lost 8 bases at V and 2 bases at J; junction bases unmatched: 3. The CDR3 length is 13 residues. Germline values: CDR1 MDHEN, CDR2 SYDVKM. CDR3 sequence: CASGTGVPYEQYF. Here the CDR3 DNA reads TGTGCCAGCGGGACAGGGGTACCCTACGAGCAGTACTTC.

Worth noting for this clone: A read error may produce the germline difference seen at one junction end. The same CDR3 is also encoded by other DNA sequences in this sample. The genes are TRBV18 and TRBJ2-7; D gene unclear. The CDR3 loop spans 13 amino acids. Germline lookup yields CDR1 KGHSH and CDR2 LQKENI. The chain's CDR3 is CASSPSLDREQYF. CDR3 in DNA: TGTGCTAGCTCACCGTCCCTAGACCGAGAGCAGTACTTC.

The chain joins TRBV9 to TRBJ2-7; TRBD1 matches 8 bases. Per germline, CDR1 SGDLS and CDR2 YYNGEE. Unmatched junction bases numbered 12, after V lost 3 bases and J lost 7 bases. The CDR3 covers 15 residues. CDR3 amino acids: CASSGPGTGLQEQYF. The CDR3, as DNA: TGTGCCAGCAGCGGCCCCGGGACAGGCCTACAAGAGCAGTACTTC.

CDR3 DNA: TGTGCCAGCAGCCGACTAGCGGGTGCTATCGAGCAGTACTTC. It is translated as CASSRLAGAIEQYF. The chain links TRBV6-5 to TRBJ2-7, with 10 positions matching TRBD2. The CDR3 covers 14 residues. The trim removed 6 bases at V and 6 bases at J, leaving 8 bases unmatched. From germline, CDR1 is MNHEY and CDR2 SVGAGI.

The V and J genes are TRBV11-1 and TRBJ1-2; no clear D. Germline-derived CDR1 and CDR2 are SGHAT and FQDESV (reference sequence). Trimming left V 1 base short and J 2 bases short, with 8 bases between. The CDR3 is 14 amino acids. CDR3 nucleotide sequence: TGTGCCAGCAGCTTAGACGGACGGAACTATGGCTACACCTTC. As protein: CASSLDGRNYGYTF.

The rearrangement joins TRBV7-9 to TRBJ2-1; D may match TRBD1 or TRBD2 (5 bases each). Trimming left V 7 bases short and J 4 bases short, with 14 bases between. The CDR3 is 14 amino acids. Germline CDR1 SEHNR, CDR2 FQNEAQ (reference sequence). CDR3 sequence reads: CASIGRGGYNEQFF. In DNA form, the CDR3 reads TGTGCCAGCATCGGGCGTGGGGGATACAATGAGCAGTTCTTC. Full variable domain (outside the CDR3, taken from reference TRBV7-9 and TRBJ2-1): DTGVSQNPRHKITKRGQNVTFRCDPISEHNRLYWYRQTLGQGPEFLTYFQNEAQLEKSRLLSDRFSAERPKGSFSTLEIQRTEQGDSAMYLCASIGRGGYNEQFFGPGTRLTVL.

CDR3 residues: CASSDSSQGYNGYTF. CDR3 DNA sequence: TGTGCCAGCAGTGACTCGAGCCAGGGGTACAATGGCTACACCTTC. The rearrangement links TRBV6-4 to TRBJ1-2, with D possibly being TRBD1 (6 bases). The CDR3 is made up of 15 amino acids. V was cut by 0 bases and J by 6 bases, with 14 bases left in between. CDR1 MRHNA and CDR2 SNTAGT come from the germline V gene.

This chain connects TRBV9 to TRBJ1-2, with no clear D. This CDR3 has 15 amino acids. V lost 2 bases and J 2 bases, leaving 13 bases between the germline ends. CDR1 SGDLS and CDR2 YYNGEE come from the germline V gene. CDR3: CASSVNGPPNYGYTF. DNA of the CDR3: TGTGCCAGCAGCGTTAACGGACCTCCCAACTATGGCTACACCTTC.

This chain uses TRBV11-2 with TRBJ2-2; possible D gene TRBD2, 6 bases. Trimming cost V 2 bases and J 0 bases, with 7 bases left between them. CDR1 is SGHAT, CDR2 FQNNGV, per germline. The length of the CDR3 is 15 residues. CDR3 protein: CASSLRGSNTGELFF. The CDR3 DNA is TGTGCCAGCAGCTTACGGGGGTCGAACACCGGGGAGCTGTTTTTT.

V gene TRBV5-6 combines with J gene TRBJ1-2; D unclear. V shed 5 bases and J shed 7 bases, with 15 bases lying between them. The CDR3 sequence is 13 residues long. Germline loops: CDR1 SGHDT, CDR2 YYEEEE. CDR3 nucleotide sequence: TGTGCCAGCAGAAAGGGCCTCGACGGTGGCTACACCTTC. Amino acid sequence: CASRKGLDGGYTF.

The chain uses TRBV6-1 and TRBJ2-5; D gene uncertain. Per germline, CDR1 MNHNS and CDR2 SASEGT. This CDR3 has 14 amino acids. V was shortened by 4 bases and J by 5 bases, with 14 bases between the two germline ends. CDR3 nucleotides: TGTGCCAGCAGTGTCCCACAAGGCCGGGAGACCCAGTACTTC. Amino acids: CASSVPQGRETQYF.

The J gene is TRBJ2-1, the V gene TRBV18; possibly TRBD2 for D (6 bases). The V end was cut by 2 bases, the J end by 1 base, with 9 bases between. The CDR3 is 15 residues long. In germline, CDR1 is KGHSH, CDR2 LQKENI. The CDR3 sequence: CASSPVADSYNEQFF. Here the CDR3 DNA reads TGTGCCAGCTCACCAGTAGCGGATTCCTACAATGAGCAGTTCTTC.

For this clone: At the DNA level, this CDR3 is encoded by other sequences in the same sample as well. The rearrangement joins TRBV28 to TRBJ2-7; perhaps TRBD1 as D (6 bases). The CDR3 runs to 15 residues. The V end lost 2 bases, the J end lost 1 base, and 12 bases lay between the germline ends. The germline V gene encodes CDR1 MDHEN and CDR2 SYDVKM. CDR3 amino acids: CASSLVGTGSYEQYF. CDR3 in DNA: TGTGCCAGCAGTTTAGTAGGTACAGGGTCCTACGAGCAGTACTTC.

The chain uses TRBV5-1 and TRBJ2-7; D may be TRBD2 (5 bases). V gave up 3 bases and J gave up 2 bases, with 12 bases separating them. CDR3 length: 14 amino acids. Germline-derived CDR1 and CDR2 are SGHRS and YFSETQ. The CDR3 DNA sequence: TGCGCCAGCAGCTACAGCGGAATAACCTACGAGCAGTACTTC. This sequence encodes CASSYSGITYEQYF.

V usage is TRBV25-1 and J usage is TRBJ2-3; possible D gene TRBD2, 5 bases. Trimming cost V 6 bases and J 6 bases, with 16 bases left between them. The CDR3 spans 14 residues. Germline V gene data show CDR1 as MGHDK and CDR2 as SYGVNS. CDR3 DNA sequence: TGTGCCAGCAGGCACTTGGGGTTAGCGGATACGCAGTATTTT. This sequence encodes CASRHLGLADTQYF.

A note on this clone: The sample has other DNA sequences that encode this CDR3 too. J is TRBJ2-5 and V is TRBV5-4; D remains unclear. This CDR3 is built from 13 residues. CDR1 and CDR2 (germline): SGHNT, YYREEE (reference sequence). V was clipped by 0 bases and J by 5 bases, with 8 bases between them. The CDR3 region is CASSLGGGETQYF. The CDR3 coding sequence is TGTGCCAGCAGCTTGGGCGGCGGCGAGACCCAGTACTTC.

CDR3 in DNA: TGTGCCAGCAGCTCGACTCACGGGGGCACTGAAGCTTTCTTT. Translated, it gives CASSSTHGGTEAFF. The V call is TRBV7-9, the J call TRBJ1-1; a weak D match, TRBD1 (5 bases). V lost 4 bases and J lost 4, with 13 bases in between. Germline V lookup: CDR1 SEHNR, CDR2 FQNEAQ (reference sequence). This CDR3 spans 14 amino acids.

This clone was seen a single time. The chain joins TRBV21-1 to TRBJ2-5; the table's D call, TRBD2, has no DNA check behind it. TRBV21-1 is recorded as a pseudogene. CDR3 length: 11 amino acids. The CDR3 loop reads CASSVRETQYF. The CDR3 DNA is TGTGCCAGCAGCGTTAGAGAGACCCAGTACTTC.

The rearrangement joins TRBV9 to TRBJ2-7; 13 bases match TRBD2. After removal of 3 bases from V and 2 bases from J, the junction contained 11 bases not matched to a gene. This CDR3 is built from 18 residues. Per the germline V gene, CDR1 is SGDLS and CDR2 is YYNGEE. The CDR3 nucleotides are TGTGCCAGCAGCGCCGGACTAGCGGGAGCTAGCACTCCCTACGAGCAGTACTTC. Translation gives CASSAGLAGASTPYEQYF.

V gene TRBV6-1 combines with J gene TRBJ2-3, with 9 bases that match TRBD2. J gave up 1 base and V 4 bases, and 6 bases lay outside the gene matches. Germline CDR1 MNHNS, CDR2 SASEGT. The CDR3 loop spans 16 amino acids. The CDR3 reads CASSVDGLARTDTQYF. DNA for the CDR3: TGTGCCAGCAGTGTCGACGGACTAGCGCGCACAGATACGCAGTATTTT.

This chain links TRBV4-2 with TRBJ1-4, with D unclear. Germline V lookup: CDR1 LGHNA, CDR2 YNFKEQ. The CDR3 has 14 residues. The ends were cut back, 4 bases at V and 0 bases at J, with 6 bases in the middle. In nucleotides, the CDR3 is TGTGCCAGCAGCCCACACTCAACTAATGAAAAACTGTTTTTT. Protein: CASSPHSTNEKLFF.

The chain employs TRBV11-1 and TRBJ2-7; possibly TRBD1 for D (6 bases). The CDR3 loop spans 14 amino acids. CDR1 and CDR2 from the germline V gene are SGHAT and FQDESV (reference sequence). The V gene lost 6 bases and the J gene lost 5 bases, with 17 bases spanning the gap. CDR3 residues: CASSRLTGPHEQYF. The CDR3 DNA reads as TGTGCCAGCAGTCGTCTCACAGGGCCCCACGAGCAGTACTTC.

This clone has just a few counts. The chain uses TRBV6-6 and TRBJ1-2; possibly TRBD1 for D (6 bases). V was pared by 5 bases and J by 3 bases, with 13 bases between. The V gene's germline CDR1 is MNHNY and CDR2 SVGAGI (reference sequence). This CDR3 is built from 14 residues. CDR3 sequence: CASSTGNGYYGYTF. CDR3 coding DNA: TGTGCCAGCAGTACAGGGAATGGGTACTATGGCTACACCTTC.

V is TRBV5-4 and J is TRBJ2-2; TRBD1 might be the D (5 bases). V was trimmed by 0 bases and J by 2 bases, leaving 11 bases between them. CDR1 and CDR2 from the germline V gene are SGHNT and YYREEE (reference sequence). The CDR3 covers 16 residues. The CDR3 nucleotides read TGTGCCAGCAGCTTGGGTGTAGGGGCTAACACCGGGGAGCTGTTTTTT. Translation gives CASSLGVGANTGELFF.

This chain links TRBV5-1 with TRBJ2-1; a weak D match, TRBD2 (5 bases). V was trimmed by 4 bases and J by 0 bases, leaving 29 bases between them. Germline loops: CDR1 SGHRS, CDR2 YFSETQ. This CDR3 contains 21 residues. In nucleotides, the CDR3 is TGCGCCAGCAGCCAAAGTAGTAGCGCCTTGCCAACCCGAGACTCCTACAATGAGCAGTTCTTC. Amino acid sequence: CASSQSSSALPTRDSYNEQFF.

Notes on this clone: The identical CDR3 is also encoded by other nucleotide sequences in the sample. The chain carries TRBV9 and TRBJ1-1, with D hard to call. This CDR3 is built from 14 residues. V lost 0 bases, J lost 1 base, and 7 bases lay in between. Germline values: CDR1 SGDLS, CDR2 YYNGEE. Written as DNA, the CDR3 is TGTGCCAGCAGCGTAGTGTCCCAGAACACTGAAGCTTTCTTT. Translation gives CASSVVSQNTEAFF.

This clone is a singleton in its sample. This sequence joins TRBV15 and TRBJ2-7; D unresolved. The V gene lost 3 bases and the J gene lost 2 bases, with 14 bases spanning the gap. Germline CDR1 LNHNV, CDR2 YYDKDF (reference sequence). This CDR3 spans 15 amino acids. The CDR3 is CATSRDGYLAYEQYF. The CDR3 DNA is TGTGCCACCAGCAGGGACGGTTACTTAGCCTACGAGCAGTACTTC.

The chain combines TRBV6-1 with TRBJ2-1; 11 nucleotides align to TRBD2. Germline V gene data show CDR1 as MNHNS and CDR2 as SASEGT. V was pared by 8 bases and J by 4 bases, with 4 bases of the junction left unmatched. The CDR3 totals 14 residues. CDR3 residues: CASRLAGLYNEQFF. The CDR3 DNA is TGTGCCAGCCGACTAGCGGGACTTTACAATGAGCAGTTCTTC.